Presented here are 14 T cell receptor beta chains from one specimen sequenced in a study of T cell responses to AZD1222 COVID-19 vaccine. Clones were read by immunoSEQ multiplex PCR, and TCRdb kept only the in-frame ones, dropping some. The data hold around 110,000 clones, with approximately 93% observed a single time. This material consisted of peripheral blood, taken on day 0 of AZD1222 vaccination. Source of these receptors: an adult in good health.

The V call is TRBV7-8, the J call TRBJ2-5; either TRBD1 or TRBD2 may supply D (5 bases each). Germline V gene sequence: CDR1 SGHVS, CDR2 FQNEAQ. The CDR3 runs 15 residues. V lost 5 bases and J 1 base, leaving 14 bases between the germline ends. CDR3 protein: CASSQQVGTQETQYF. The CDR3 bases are TGTGCCAGCAGCCAACAGGTTGGGACCCAAGAGACCCAGTACTTC.

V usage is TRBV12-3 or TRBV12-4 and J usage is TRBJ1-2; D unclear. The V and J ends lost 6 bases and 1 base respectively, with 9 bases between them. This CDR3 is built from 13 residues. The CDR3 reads CASRTTGNYGYTF. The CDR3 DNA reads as TGTGCCAGCAGGACCACGGGTAACTATGGCTACACCTTC.

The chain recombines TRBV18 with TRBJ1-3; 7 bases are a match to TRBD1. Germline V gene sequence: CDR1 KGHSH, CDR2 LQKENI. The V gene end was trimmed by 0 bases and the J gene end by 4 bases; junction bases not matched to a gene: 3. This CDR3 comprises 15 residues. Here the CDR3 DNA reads TGTGCCAGCTCACCACCGAGGGGACAGGGAAACACCATATATTTT. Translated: CASSPPRGQGNTIYF.

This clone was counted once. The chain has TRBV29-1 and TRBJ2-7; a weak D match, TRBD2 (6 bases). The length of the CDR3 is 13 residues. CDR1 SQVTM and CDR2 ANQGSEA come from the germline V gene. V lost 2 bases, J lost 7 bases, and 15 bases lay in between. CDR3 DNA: TGCAGCGTTGAAACAGGAAAAAGCGGGGAGCAGTACTTC. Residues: CSVETGKSGEQYF.

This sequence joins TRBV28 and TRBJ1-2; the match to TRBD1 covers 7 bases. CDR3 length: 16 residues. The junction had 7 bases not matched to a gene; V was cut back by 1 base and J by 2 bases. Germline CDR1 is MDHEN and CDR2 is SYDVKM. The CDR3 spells CASSLYFRGSNYGYTF. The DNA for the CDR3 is TGTGCCAGCAGTTTATATTTCAGGGGGTCGAACTATGGCTACACCTTC.

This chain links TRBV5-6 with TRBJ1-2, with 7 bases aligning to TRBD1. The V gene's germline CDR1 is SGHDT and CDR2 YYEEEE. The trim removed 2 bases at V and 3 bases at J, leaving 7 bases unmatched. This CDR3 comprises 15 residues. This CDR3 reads CASSLRKGTDYGYTF. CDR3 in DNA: TGTGCCAGCAGCTTACGAAAAGGGACAGACTATGGCTACACCTTC.

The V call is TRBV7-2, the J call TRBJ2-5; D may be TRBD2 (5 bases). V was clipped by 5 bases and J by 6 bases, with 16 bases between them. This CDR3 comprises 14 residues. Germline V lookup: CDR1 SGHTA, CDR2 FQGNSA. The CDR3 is CASSPDSPQKTQYF. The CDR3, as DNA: TGTGCCAGCAGCCCGGACTCCCCCCAGAAGACCCAGTACTTC.

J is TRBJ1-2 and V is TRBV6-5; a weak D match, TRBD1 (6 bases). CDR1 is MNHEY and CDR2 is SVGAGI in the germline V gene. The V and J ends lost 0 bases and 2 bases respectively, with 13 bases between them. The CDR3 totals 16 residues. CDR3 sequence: CASSYSLGARNYGYTF. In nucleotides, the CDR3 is TGTGCCAGCAGTTACTCGCTGGGGGCTCGGAACTATGGCTACACCTTC.

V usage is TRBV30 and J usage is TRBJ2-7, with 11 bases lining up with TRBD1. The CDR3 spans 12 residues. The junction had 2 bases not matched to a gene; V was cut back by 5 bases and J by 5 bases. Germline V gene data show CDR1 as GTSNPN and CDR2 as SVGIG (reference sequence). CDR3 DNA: TGTGCCTGGGGACAGGGGGCTAACGAGCAGTACTTC. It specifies CAWGQGANEQYF. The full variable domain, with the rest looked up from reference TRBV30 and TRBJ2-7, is SQTIHQWPATLVQPVGSPLSLECTVEGTSNPNLYWYRQAAGRGLQLLFYSVGIGQISSEVPQNLSASRPQDRQFILSSKKLLLSDSGFYLCAWGQGANEQYFGPGTRLTVT.

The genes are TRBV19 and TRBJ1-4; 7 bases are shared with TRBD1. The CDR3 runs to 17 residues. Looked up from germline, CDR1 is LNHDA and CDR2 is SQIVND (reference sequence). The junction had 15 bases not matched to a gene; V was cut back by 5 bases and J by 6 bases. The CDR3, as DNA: TGTGCCAGTAGTGCCGACGGTCGGACAGGTAGAGATGAAAAACTGTTTTTT. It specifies CASSADGRTGRDEKLFF.

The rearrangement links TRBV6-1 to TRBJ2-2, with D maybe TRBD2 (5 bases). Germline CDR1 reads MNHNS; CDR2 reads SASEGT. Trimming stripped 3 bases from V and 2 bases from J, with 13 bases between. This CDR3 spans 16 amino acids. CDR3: CASSEGTGVNTGELFF. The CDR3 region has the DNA TGTGCCAGCAGTGAGGGCACCGGGGTAAACACCGGGGAGCTGTTTTTT.

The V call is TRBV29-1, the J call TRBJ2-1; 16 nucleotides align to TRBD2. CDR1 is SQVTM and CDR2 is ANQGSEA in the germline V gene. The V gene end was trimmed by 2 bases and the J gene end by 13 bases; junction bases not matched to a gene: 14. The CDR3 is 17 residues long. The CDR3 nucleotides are TGCAGCGTTGAAACTATGGGACTAGCGGGAGGGCCAGAGCGTCAGTTCTTC. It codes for CSVETMGLAGGPERQFF.

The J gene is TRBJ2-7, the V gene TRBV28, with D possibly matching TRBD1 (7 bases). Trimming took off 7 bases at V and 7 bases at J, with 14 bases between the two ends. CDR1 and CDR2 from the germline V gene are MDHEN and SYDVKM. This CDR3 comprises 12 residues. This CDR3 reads CASTDRAGEQYF. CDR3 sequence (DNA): TGTGCCAGCACAGACAGGGCGGGAGAGCAGTACTTC. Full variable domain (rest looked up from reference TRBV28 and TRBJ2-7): DVKVTQSSRYLVKRTGEKVFLECVQDMDHENMFWYRQDPGLGLRLIYFSYDVKMKEKGDIPEGYSVSREKKERFSLILESASTNQTSMYLCASTDRAGEQYFGPGTRLTVT.

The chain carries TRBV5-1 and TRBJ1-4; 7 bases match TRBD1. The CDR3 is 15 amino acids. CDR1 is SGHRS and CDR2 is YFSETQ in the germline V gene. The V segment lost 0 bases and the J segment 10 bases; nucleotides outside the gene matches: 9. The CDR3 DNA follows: TGCGCCAGCAGCTTGGCAGGGGGGCCTAAGGGAAAACTGTTTTTT. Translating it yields CASSLAGGPKGKLFF.